This is a list of T cell receptor beta chains from one sample in a study of T cells in Graves' hyperthyroidism and ophthalmopathy. TCRdb analysed the multiplex PCR reads with MiXCR anew, one entry per CDR3 protein. The sample comprises over 45,000 distinct CDR3 sequences, just under 50% of which are singletons, and over 10% rests with the top ten. The sequencing input was blood. These TCRs come from a woman aged 30 to 39 with Graves' ophthalmopathy. Each CDR3 is given with its conserved first and last residue. D genes are given only for firm matches. The size field is filled for only some rows; it gives once, few, many or a size class.

TRBV20-1	-	TRBJ1-1	many	CSARTDYEAFF	TGCAGTGCTCGAACGGATTATGAAGCTTTCTTT
TRBV19	-	TRBJ2-6	-	CASSITGANVPTF	TGTGCCAGTAGTATAACGGGGGCCAACGTCCCGACTTTC
TRBV20-1	-	TRBJ2-1	many	CSASAGGSSSYNEQFF	TGCAGTGCTTCAGCAGGGGGGTCTAGCTCCTACAATGAGCAGTTCTTC
TRBV6-5	TRBD1	TRBJ1-6	-	CASSTGDTSAPPLHF	TGTGCCAGCAGTACAGGGGACACCTCAGCCCCACCCCTCCACTTT
TRBV7-2	-	TRBJ1-1	-	CASSSSGTEACF	TGCGCCAGCAGCTCATCCGGGACCGAAGCTTGCTTT
TRBV20-1	-	TRBJ1-1	many	CSARVAGLNTEAFF	TGCAGTGCTAGAGTGGCGGGATTGAACACTGAAGCTTTCTTT
TRBV11-2	TRBD2	TRBJ2-1	-	CASSSRESGRPSYNEQFF	TGTGCCAGCAGCTCCCGGGAGAGCGGGAGGCCCTCCTACAATGAGCAGTTCTTC
TRBV4-2	-	TRBJ2-7	many	CASSPRDPAYEQYF	TGTGCCAGCAGCCCACGGGACCCCGCCTACGAGCAGTACTTC
TRBV27	TRBD2	TRBJ2-1	many	CASSSELAVNEQFF	TGTGCCAGCAGTTCCGAACTAGCGGTCAATGAGCAGTTCTTC
TRBV2	TRBD2	TRBJ2-6	many	CASQGGARMGANVLTF	TGTGCCAGCCAGGGAGGGGCCCGAATGGGGGCCAACGTCCTGACTTTC
TRBV19	-	TRBJ2-1	many	CATRSRERYEQFF	TGTGCCACCCGTAGCCGAGAAAGGTATGAGCAGTTCTTC
TRBV10-3	-	TRBJ2-2	-	CVISGTEHTGKLFF	TGTGTCATCAGCGGGACAGAGCACACCGGGAAGCTGTTTTTT
TRBV6-2/TRBV6-3	-	TRBJ2-7	many	CASSPAGTFGEQYF	TGTGCCAGCAGCCCGGCGGGGACGTTCGGCGAGCAGTACTTC
TRBV7-3	-	TRBJ2-1	-	CASSLTMKDGVNNEQFF	TGTGCCAGCAGCTTAACAATGAAGGACGGGGTAAACAATGAGCAGTTCTTC
TRBV3-1	-	TRBJ2-5	many	CASSQEPQQETQYF	TGTGCCAGCAGCCAAGAACCTCAACAAGAGACCCAGTACTTC
TRBV7-8	-	TRBJ2-1	-	CASSLLAGDEQFF	TGTGCCAGCAGCTTATTAGCAGGGGATGAGCAGTTCTTC
TRBV3-1	-	TRBJ2-7	many	CASSQGADEQYF	TGTGCCAGCAGCCAAGGTGCCGACGAGCAGTACTTC
TRBV9	-	TRBJ2-3	-	CASSVAGGTDTRYF	-
TRBV24-1	-	TRBJ2-3	-	CATSEDGTGPTDTQYF	TGTGCCACCAGTGAGGACGGGACCGGGCCCACAGATACGCAGTATTTT
TRBV30	-	TRBJ2-5	-	CAWTGTVSQETQYF	TGTGCCTGGACCGGGACTGTTAGCCAAGAGACCCAGTACTTC
TRBV20-1	TRBD1	TRBJ2-3	-	CSARDRTGGADTQYF	TGCAGTGCTAGAGATCGGACAGGGGGCGCAGATACGCAGTATTTT
TRBV12-3/TRBV12-4	TRBD1	TRBJ1-1	many	CASSLATGRNTEAFF	TGTGCCAGCAGTTTAGCGACAGGGCGGAACACTGAAGCTTTCTTT
TRBV6-1	TRBD2	TRBJ2-1	-	CASSEPGLAGCEQLF	TGTGCCAGCAGTGAACCGGGACTAGCTGGGTGTGAGCAGCTCTTC
TRBV10-3	-	TRBJ2-1	-	CAFSTGSDNEQFF	TGTGCCTTCAGTACAGGATCCGACAATGAGCAGTTCTTC
TRBV20-1	-	TRBJ2-7	many	CSAQFDYEQYF	TGCAGTGCTCAATTTGACTACGAGCAGTACTTC
TRBV9	-	TRBJ1-3	many	CASSVGPPDFSGNTIYF	TGTGCCAGCAGCGTCGGTCCCCCGGACTTCTCTGGAAACACCATATATTTT
TRBV29-1	-	TRBJ2-3	many	CSARRSVEGVKDTQYF	TGCAGCGCTAGAAGGTCGGTTGAGGGGGTAAAGGATACGCAGTATTTT
TRBV11-2	-	TRBJ2-7	many	CASSAYEQYF	TGTGCCAGCAGCGCCTACGAGCAGTACTTC
TRBV7-2	-	TRBJ2-7	-	CASSLAGGYEQYF	TGTGCCAGCAGCTTAGCGGGAGGCTACGAGCAGTACTTC
TRBV29-1	-	TRBJ2-7	-	CSVEDLAVSYEQYF	TGCAGCGTTGAAGATCTGGCGGTATCCTACGAGCAGTACTTC
TRBV20-1	-	TRBJ2-3	many	CSARSPSRFRTDTQYF	TGCAGTGCCCGATCCCCGAGTCGCTTTCGCACAGATACGCAGTATTTT
TRBV5-1	-	TRBJ1-1	many	CASSSLSMNTEAFF	TGCGCCAGCAGCTCATTAAGCATGAACACTGAAGCTTTCTTT
TRBV29-1	-	TRBJ1-2	medium-sized	CSVGGNYGYTF	TGCAGCGTTGGGGGGAACTATGGCTACACCTTC
TRBV2	-	TRBJ1-4	-	CASIETGTGLTKLFF	TGTGCCAGCATCGAAACAGGGACGGGCCTGACAAAACTGTTTTTT
TRBV19	-	TRBJ2-2	many	CASNHQGSWTGELFF	TGTGCCAGTAACCATCAGGGGTCGTGGACCGGGGAGCTGTTTTTT
TRBV14	-	TRBJ2-7	many	CASSQGAAGSQNF	TGTGCCAGCAGCCAAGGTGCCGCGGGATCCCAGAACTTC
TRBV7-9	-	TRBJ2-7	many	CASSPGGVEQYF	TGTGCCAGCAGCCCCGGTGGGGTCGAGCAGTACTTC
TRBV19	-	TRBJ1-4	many	CASSIAQTRKGNEKLFF	TGTGCCAGTAGTATAGCCCAGACCAGGAAAGGAAATGAAAAACTGTTTTTT
TRBV20-1	TRBD1	TRBJ1-2	medium-sized	CSAPKTGGAGGYTF	TGCAGTGCTCCCAAGACAGGGGGCGCGGGAGGCTACACCTTC
TRBV7-3	-	TRBJ1-1	-	CVSSLDVGGLTEAFF	TGTGTCAGCAGCTTGGACGTTGGAGGGCTCACTGAAGCTTTCTTT
TRBV6-1	-	TRBJ2-7	many	CASSELFEQYF	TGTGCCAGCAGTGAATTGTTCGAGCAGTACTTC